Given below is one T cell receptor (beta chain) in context. What it binds is not known. The sample comes from a study of beta chain features in type 1 diabetes. Across the study: Patients and healthy donors were similar in age, gender and cell yields.

Since all of the isolated RNA was reverse transcribed, expressed TCRB transcripts were what got sequenced. Clones were sequenced by immunoSEQ multiplex PCR, and TCRdb holds only the in-frame ones, with some missing. Of 600,000 to 650,000 clones in the sample, 15% to 17% were seen once. Overall study results and limits: The question left open here concerned HLA type influencing TCRB rearrangement.

This receptor was taken from a man between 18 and 29 years old in good health. The sample comprised naive CD4+ T cells from blood.

CDR3 nucleotide sequence: TGTGCCAGCAGCGATAAGGGAGGATTGAACGAAAAACTGTTTTTT. Translation: CASSDKGGLNEKLFF. The chain employs TRBV9 and TRBJ1-4; no clear D. With 3 bases removed from V and 8 bases from J, the gap between germline ends came to 17 bases. The CDR3 consists of 15 residues. Germline-derived CDR1 and CDR2 are SGDLS and YYNGEE.